A selection of T cell receptor beta chains follows, all from one sample in a study of T cells in Graves' hyperthyroidism and ophthalmopathy. Using its own MiXCR run on the multiplex PCR reads, TCRdb lists one record per CDR3 protein. The sample yields roughly 580,000 distinct CDR3 sequences, 40% to 55% seen once. Sequencing was performed on peripheral blood or thyroid tissue (not recorded which). All receptors come from a woman between 18 and 29 years old with Graves' hyperthyroidism. CDR3s include the opening cysteine and the closing phenylalanine or tryptophan. D genes are given only for firm matches. A clone size is listed for some rows: how often the clone was seen (once, few, many), or a class if it is expanded.

clone_size	v_call	j_call	d_call	cdr3_nt	cdr3_aa
.	TRBV7-2	TRBJ2-7	.	TGTGCCAGGGGGCTAGCGTGGGAGCAGTACTTC	CARGLAWEQYF
.	TRBV2	TRBJ2-7	TRBD1	TGTGCCAGCAGTTACACAAGACAGGGATCCGGGGAGCAGTACTTC	CASSYTRQGSGEQYF
many	TRBV29-1	TRBJ2-6	TRBD1	TGCAGCGTTGAGCGGACAGGGTACTCTGGGGCCAACGTCCTGACTTTC	CSVERTGYSGANVLTF
.	TRBV7-9	TRBJ1-1	TRBD1	TGTGCCACCGCGCAGGGGGGTGAAGCTTTCTTT	CATAQGGEAFF
.	TRBV29-1	TRBJ1-2	.	TGCAGCGTTGCCGGCTGGGCAGGGGACAACTATGGCTACACCTTC	CSVAGWAGDNYGYTF
many	TRBV24-1	TRBJ2-2	.	TGTGCCACCAGTGACCCGGGACGGCCGAGCGGGGAGCTGTTTTTT	CATSDPGRPSGELFF
.	TRBV11-2	TRBJ1-6	TRBD1	TGTGCCAGCAGCTTGGTGGCAGGGGGCGCATATAATTCACCCCTCCACTTT	CASSLVAGGAYNSPLHF
.	TRBV25-1	TRBJ2-3	TRBD1	TGTGCCATCGGTGGTATAACAGGGGGCACAGATACGCAGTATTTT	CAIGGITGGTDTQYF
many	TRBV29-1	TRBJ1-4	TRBD1	TGCAGCGTAGGGACAGGGAGTGAAAAACTGTTTTTT	CSVGTGSEKLFF
many	TRBV24-1	TRBJ2-7	.	TGTGCCACCAGTGATGGTGGCGCCTCCTACGAGCAGTACTTC	CATSDGGASYEQYF
few	TRBV20-1	TRBJ1-5	.	TGCAGTGCTAGAGATGGGGGTATTAGCAATCAGCCCCAGCATTTT	CSARDGGISNQPQHF
few	TRBV7-2	TRBJ2-7	.	TGTGCCAGCAGTACTAGTTTTGGCCTCTACGAGCAGTACTTC	CASSTSFGLYEQYF
many	TRBV10-3	TRBJ1-3	.	TGTGCCATCAGGGACACCGACTCTGGAAACACCATATATTTT	CAIRDTDSGNTIYF
many	TRBV10-3	TRBJ1-1	TRBD1	TGTGCCATCATTGGGACAGGCCCTGAAGCTTTCTTT	CAIIGTGPEAFF
.	TRBV7-2	TRBJ2-5	.	TGCGCCAGCAGCCAAATGGGTAGGAAAGAGACCCAGTACTTC	CASSQMGRKETQYF
.	TRBV29-1	TRBJ2-5	TRBD1	TGCAGCGTTCGCTCGACAGGGGATGGGGAGACCCAGTACTTC	CSVRSTGDGETQYF
.	TRBV11-2	TRBJ1-4	.	TGTGCCAGCAGCTTTGACAGACGGGAAAAACTGTTTTTT	CASSFDRREKLFF
.	TRBV7-9	TRBJ1-4	TRBD1	TGTGCCAGCAACTTTCGACAGGGGACTAATGAAAAACTGTTTTTT	CASNFRQGTNEKLFF
.	TRBV7-2	TRBJ1-1	.	TGTGCCAGCAGCTTAGCACCAGGGCTTTCCATCCTGATCGCTGAAGCTTTCTTT	CASSLAPGLSILIAEAFF
.	TRBV29-1	TRBJ2-5	.	TGCAGCTTGGCCCCGAGTACACAAGAGACCCAGTACTTC	CSLAPSTQETQYF
.	TRBV29-1	TRBJ1-1	.	TGCAGCGTTGACGCACAGGGATCTGAAGCTTTCTTT	CSVDAQGSEAFF
few	TRBV19	TRBJ2-5	TRBD2	TGTGCCAGTAAAGTTAGCGGGGGGCAAGAGACCCAGTACTTC	CASKVSGGQETQYF
once	TRBV7-6	TRBJ2-1	.	TGTGCCAGCAGCTTAGCGGGGGGCAATGAGCAGTTCTTC	CASSLAGGNEQFF
many	TRBV7-9	TRBJ1-2	TRBD1	TGTGCCAGCAGCCCCCGTTTCGGACAGGGAGATCGATATGGCTACACCTTC	CASSPRFGQGDRYGYTF
.	TRBV10-3	TRBJ1-1	.	TGTGCCATCAGGGGGGGGAACACTGAAGCTTTCTTT	CAIRGGNTEAFF
few	TRBV9	TRBJ1-1	.	TGTGCCAGCAGCGTAGTGGTATCGACCACTGAAGCTTTCTTT	CASSVVVSTTEAFF
few	TRBV5-4	TRBJ2-7	.	TGTGCCAGCAGCTTGGCGGCCAGCGCTACCTACGAGCAGTACTTC	CASSLAASATYEQYF